The 17 T cell receptor beta chains below all came from one sample that was sequenced in a study of T cells in Graves' hyperthyroidism and ophthalmopathy. Amplification of TCR beta CDR3 regions used RNA as the template. TCR CDR3 regions were first amplified by RT-PCR with HTBI primers. TCRdb recomputed calls from the multiplex PCR reads with MiXCR, one row per CDR3 protein. The table includes roughly 400,000 distinct CDR3 sequences, approximately 25% detected once. The source material was blood. Receptors originate from a man aged 45 to 65 with Graves' hyperthyroidism.

The V call is TRBV12-3 or TRBV12-4, the J call TRBJ2-7, with TRBD1 matching 10 bases. CDR3 length: 15 residues. The junction had 7 bases not matched to a gene; V was cut back by 4 bases and J by 4 bases. CDR3 amino acids: CASSSRQGAEYEQYF. The CDR3 nucleotides are TGTGCCAGCAGTTCCCGACAGGGGGCCGAGTACGAGCAGTACTTC.

The chain recombines TRBV6-5 with TRBJ1-2, with 8 bases lining up with TRBD1. This CDR3 region has 15 residues. Germline V gives CDR1 MNHEY, CDR2 SVGAGI. With V trimmed by 0 bases and J by 4 bases, 4 bases remained unmatched. CDR3 residues: CASSYSNRGAYGYTF. CDR3 in DNA: TGTGCCAGCAGTTACTCGAACAGGGGGGCCTATGGCTACACCTTC.

This chain joins TRBV19 and TRBJ2-2, with 7 bases fitting TRBD1. With 3 bases clipped from V and 3 bases from J, the junction kept 7 bases outside the gene matches. CDR3 size: 16 residues. Looked up from germline, CDR1 is LNHDA and CDR2 is SQIVND (reference sequence). The CDR3 reads CASSIGTGAYTGELFF. The CDR3 DNA is TGTGCCAGTAGTATTGGAACAGGGGCTTACACCGGGGAGCTGTTTTTT.

This clonotype was seen many times. The chain has TRBV28 and TRBJ1-1; possible D gene TRBD1, 5 bases. The ends were cut back, 2 bases at V and 5 bases at J, with 12 bases in the middle. Germline V CDR1 and CDR2: MDHEN, SYDVKM. The CDR3 sequence is 14 residues long. The CDR3 sequence: CASSLKGRRTEAFF. DNA of the CDR3: TGTGCCAGCAGTTTAAAGGGACGACGTACTGAAGCTTTCTTT.

V gene TRBV27 combines with J gene TRBJ1-5, with 7 bases identical to TRBD1. The CDR3 consists of 15 residues. Trimming at V came to 2 bases and at J to 2 bases, leaving 3 bases not matched to a gene. CDR1 is MNHEY and CDR2 is SMNVEV in the germline V gene (reference sequence). The CDR3 sequence: CASSLKGARNQPQHF. The CDR3 DNA sequence: TGTGCCAGCAGTTTAAAGGGGGCCCGCAATCAGCCCCAGCATTTT.

J is TRBJ2-7 and V is TRBV6-1, with D hard to call. V was cut by 6 bases and J by 3 bases, with 18 bases left in between. The CDR3 runs to 15 residues. Germline V gene data show CDR1 as MNHNS and CDR2 as SASEGT. In nucleotides, the CDR3 is TGTGCCAGCAGACCCCTTTCGGTACCCCTCTACGAGCAGTACTTC. Translated, it gives CASRPLSVPLYEQYF.

The chain joins TRBV10-2 to TRBJ2-5, with a tentative D call TRBD1 (5 bases). The ends were cut back, 2 bases at V and 0 bases at J, with 13 bases in the middle. CDR3 length: 16 residues. CDR1 WSHSY and CDR2 SAAADI come from the germline V gene. In nucleotides, the CDR3 is TGCGCCAGCAGTGAGCAGGGCCCTTGGTACCAAGAGACCCAGTACTTC. This codes for CASSEQGPWYQETQYF.

This clonotype appeared once. The chain combines TRBV7-2 with TRBJ2-2, with D hard to call. The CDR3 runs to 13 residues. In germline, CDR1 is SGHTA, CDR2 FQGNSA. Trimming removed 4 bases at V and 7 bases at J, with 10 bases between. CDR3 amino acids: CASSSGGVGELFF. Written as DNA, the CDR3 is TGTGCCAGCAGCTCGGGTGGGGTCGGGGAGCTGTTTTTT.

The chain combines TRBV5-8 with TRBJ2-5; 7 positions agree with TRBD1. CDR3 length: 15 residues. With V trimmed by 3 bases and J by 2 bases, 7 bases remained unmatched. Per the germline V gene, CDR1 is SGHTS and CDR2 is YDEGEE. CDR3 DNA: TGTGCCAGCAGCTCCGGGACAGTACGACAAGAGACCCAGTACTTC. It is translated as CASSSGTVRQETQYF.

At least ten counts were recorded for this clonotype. The V and J genes are TRBV4-1 and TRBJ2-3; TRBD2 aligns across 12 bases. The CDR3 totals 20 residues. Germline CDR1 reads MGHRA; CDR2 reads YSYEKL. V gave up 2 bases and J gave up 2 bases; unmatched junction bases: 14. The CDR3 region is CASSQRETSGGVGNTDTQYF. In DNA form, the CDR3 reads TGCGCCAGCAGCCAACGCGAGACTAGCGGGGGAGTGGGTAACACAGATACGCAGTATTTT.

About this clonotype: The junction does not match germline at one end; this may be a read error. The CDR3 DNA sequence: TGTGCCAGCTCACCCGGGACAGGCACAGATGCGCAGTATTTT. This codes for CASSPGTGTDAQYF. The chain recombines TRBV18 with TRBJ2-3, with 8 positions matching TRBD1. Germline CDR1 is KGHSH and CDR2 is LQKENI. The CDR3 length is 14 residues.

This clonotype has at least ten counts. The V gene is TRBV3-1, the J gene TRBJ2-2; 12 bases agree with TRBD2. J was trimmed by 6 bases and V by 7 bases; bases with no gene match: 9. CDR3 size: 16 residues. Germline V gene lookup returns CDR1 LGHDT and CDR2 YNNKEL (reference sequence). The CDR3 DNA sequence: TGTGCCAGCAAGGAGAGAGGACTAGCGGGATCCGGGGAGCTGTTTTTT. Translated, it gives CASKERGLAGSGELFF.

This clonotype has ten or more counts. The chain uses TRBV7-8 and TRBJ2-1; D is ambiguous. CDR1 and CDR2 (germline): SGHVS, FQNEAQ. CDR3 size: 15 residues. Trimming stripped 5 bases from V and 5 bases from J, with 16 bases between. The CDR3 DNA sequence: TGTGCCAGCAGCCCCGAATACTCGAAACACAATGAGCAGTTCTTC. This encodes CASSPEYSKHNEQFF.

This clonotype was observed at least ten times. A much larger clone is a single base away; this may be a read error. V and J are TRBV28 and TRBJ1-1; no reliable D call. Trimming stripped 6 bases from V and 3 bases from J, with 17 bases between. Germline CDR1 reads MDHEN; CDR2 reads SYDVKM. CDR3 length: 15 amino acids. This CDR3 is CASRLKMEEYTEAFF. The CDR3 nucleotides are TGTGCCAGCAGGCTGAAGATGGAGGAATACACTGAAGCTTTCTTT.

The sample holds a few counts of this clonotype. The chain couples TRBV18 to TRBJ1-2, with D unresolved. The CDR3 spans 16 residues. Trimming pared 3 bases from V and 4 bases from J, leaving 18 bases between. Germline lookup yields CDR1 KGHSH and CDR2 LQKENI. The CDR3 protein is CASSPMEGRTFYGYTF. CDR3 bases: TGTGCCAGCTCACCCATGGAGGGTCGCACCTTCTATGGCTACACCTTC. Filled out from reference TRBV18 and TRBJ1-2, the complete variable domain reads NAGVMQNPRHLVRRRGQEARLRCSPMKGHSHVYWYRQLPEEGLKFMVYLQKENIIDESGMPKERFSAEFPKEGPSILRIQQVVRGDSAAYFCASSPMEGRTFYGYTFGSGTRLTVV.

Remarks on this clonotype: This may come from a read error, since a much larger clone is one base off. This chain connects TRBV7-2 to TRBJ2-3; 13 bases match TRBD2. The CDR3 loop spans 15 amino acids. Looked up from germline, CDR1 is SGHTA and CDR2 is FQGNSA. CDR3 coding DNA: TGTGCCAGCAGTTGGACTAGCGGGAGCAGAGATACGCAGTATTTT. Encoded protein: CASSWTSGSRDTQYF.

The chain couples TRBV6-1 to TRBJ2-1, with D possibly matching TRBD2 (6 bases). V was shortened by 8 bases and J by 4 bases, with 12 bases between the two germline ends. Germline V gene data show CDR1 as MNHNS and CDR2 as SASEGT. This CDR3 is 13 amino acids long. CDR3 bases: TGTGCCAGCGGTCTAGCGCGATACAATGAGCAGTTCTTC. Protein product: CASGLARYNEQFF.